This TCR beta chain was observed in a study of T-cell reconstitution after alpha-beta-depleted transplantation in children (dated by TCRdb to about 2016). Background on the whole study: T-cell immune reconstitution after TCRalphabeta/CD19-depleted allogeneic hematopoietic cell transplantation in children was quantitatively tracked in the study by means of TCR repertoire profiling. What the study reported, not specific to this receptor: In some patients, the high TCRbeta diversity seen at day 60 was put down to recipient T cells and intrathymic progenitors that had survived conditioning. Hyperexpanded clone frequencies declined over subsequent months; after one year, T-cell counts and TCRbeta diversity were mostly attributed to newly produced T cells. The apparently early alphabetaT-cell count recovery about two months after transplant was reportedly dependent on only several hundred rapidly expanded clones derived from non-depleted graft cells.

This sample's treatment or condition label indicates: allogeneic hematopoietic cell transplantation with graft depleted of TCRalphabeta T cells and CD19 B cells. Transplant recipients were children who received TCRalphabeta/CD19-depleted allogeneic hematopoietic cell grafts. Libraries were prepared through PCR. TCRdb records Illumina HiSeq 2500 as the sequencer. TCR libraries were prepared with molecular barcoding, using unique molecular identifiers to normalize TCRbeta repertoire quantification. TCRdb reprocessing: public reads trimmed at Q25 with fastp, clones called with MiXCR, in-frame beta chains kept. A single entry per CDR3 protein holds the most common genes and DNA from its merged rows. For this sample there are just under 350,000 distinct CDR3 sequences; roughly 16% appear just once. The top ten clones comprise around 41% of the sample. This clonotype was picked up many times. This receptor's antigen is unknown. No quality values exist for individual bases; no much larger clone is one base distant.

The CDR3 has 14 amino acids, counting the end cysteine and phenylalanine. The retained sequence is limited to the CDR3, 42 bases, with the frame set at the first base. V ends up 5 bases short and J 6 bases short, with an unmatched junction base count of 7. The chain is encoded by TRBV12-3 or TRBV12-4 joined to TRBJ2-7, with 10 bases in between that match TRBD1. This clonotype was obtained from a male patient under 10 years old who had a stem cell transplant for acute lymphoblastic leukemia, so the T cells may come from the graft donor. This specimen was PBMCs, mostly from graft donor cells, taken 360 days after TCRalphabeta/CD19-depleted stem cell transplant. CDR3 loop: CASSKRDRGFEQYF. In nucleotides, the sequence is TGTGCCAGCAGTAAACGGGACAGGGGATTCGAGCAGTACTTC.